The 5 T cell receptor beta chains below were found in one sample sequenced in a study of blood T cell repertoires in COVID-19. Measured with immunoSEQ multiplex PCR; TCRdb has only the in-frame clones, and not every one. The sample includes about 150,000 clones, around 81% of them seen just once. The sequencing input was peripheral blood. The receptor source for this set is an older woman with active or convalescent COVID-19.

The gene calls are TRBV7-9 and TRBJ2-7; 10 nucleotides match TRBD2. V was pared by 1 base and J by 1 base, with 4 bases of the junction left unmatched. Germline CDR1 reads SEHNR; CDR2 reads FQNEAQ (reference sequence). The CDR3 sequence is 16 residues long. The CDR3 region is CASSLESGLASYEQYF. CDR3 in DNA: TGTGCCAGCAGCTTAGAGTCGGGACTAGCGTCCTACGAGCAGTACTTC.

This clone was seen more than once but under ten times. The V call is TRBV3-1 (or the pseudogene TRBV3-2), the J call TRBJ2-1; TRBD2 aligns across 10 bases. This CDR3 region has 16 residues. Germline V gene data show CDR1 as LGHDT and CDR2 as YNNKEL (reference sequence). The junction had 12 bases not matched to a gene; V was cut back by 5 bases and J by 8 bases. CDR3 coding DNA: TGTGCCAGCAGCGACCTCCCAGCGGGGGGGTTGGATGAGCAGTTCTTC. Amino acids: CASSDLPAGGLDEQFF.

The CDR3 region is CASSVTRYNEQFF. CDR3 sequence (DNA): TGTGCCAGCAGCGTGACTCGTTACAATGAGCAGTTCTTC. The chain couples TRBV7-2 to TRBJ2-1; D is uncertain. From germline, CDR1 is SGHTA and CDR2 FQGNSA. CDR3 length equals 13 residues. Deletions cut 5 bases from V and 4 bases from J, with 9 bases between.

The chain carries TRBV6-5 and TRBJ2-5, with 9 bases identical to TRBD2. The J segment lost 5 bases and the V segment lost 8 bases, leaving 9 bases of the junction unmatched. The CDR3 loop spans 14 amino acids. Germline CDR1 MNHEY, CDR2 SVGAGI. For the CDR3, the DNA is TGTGCCAGCGAATGGGAGCGGGGGGTGGAGACCCAGTACTTC. This encodes CASEWERGVETQYF.

The rearrangement links TRBV7-6 to TRBJ2-1; 8 bases agree with TRBD2. With 5 bases clipped from V and 7 bases from J, the junction kept 10 bases outside the gene matches. This CDR3 spans 15 amino acids. CDR1 and CDR2 (germline): SGHVS, FNYEAQ. CDR3 protein: CASSPTAGEGNEQFF. For the CDR3, the DNA is TGTGCCAGCAGCCCAACAGCGGGAGAGGGGAATGAGCAGTTCTTC.